The sample holds many counts of the clone carrying this T cell receptor beta chain. No antigen is known for it. The sample carries other DNA sequences with the same CDR3. Per germline, CDR1 LGHDT and CDR2 YNNKEL (reference sequence). CDR3 length: 12 residues. Trimming took off 3 bases at V and 7 bases at J, with 7 bases between the two ends. The sample is drawn from a study of T cell responses to AZD1222 COVID-19 vaccine. Findings and limits, study-wide: Dominant at 160-218 and 743-854, vaccine-associated CD4 TCRs also spanned spike.

TCRdb's copy holds only in-frame clones and misses some; the assay was immunoSEQ multiplex PCR. The table has approximately 92,000 clones, nearly 90% seen once; the top ten hold about 3%. J is TRBJ1-5 and V is TRBV3-1 (or the pseudogene TRBV3-2), with D possibly TRBD1 on 5 matching bases. Source: peripheral blood, taken on day 0 of AZD1222 vaccination. This receptor was identified in an adult in good health. The CDR3 here is CASSQGEQPQHF. In DNA, the CDR3 is TGTGCCAGCAGCCAGGGGGAACAGCCCCAGCATTTT.